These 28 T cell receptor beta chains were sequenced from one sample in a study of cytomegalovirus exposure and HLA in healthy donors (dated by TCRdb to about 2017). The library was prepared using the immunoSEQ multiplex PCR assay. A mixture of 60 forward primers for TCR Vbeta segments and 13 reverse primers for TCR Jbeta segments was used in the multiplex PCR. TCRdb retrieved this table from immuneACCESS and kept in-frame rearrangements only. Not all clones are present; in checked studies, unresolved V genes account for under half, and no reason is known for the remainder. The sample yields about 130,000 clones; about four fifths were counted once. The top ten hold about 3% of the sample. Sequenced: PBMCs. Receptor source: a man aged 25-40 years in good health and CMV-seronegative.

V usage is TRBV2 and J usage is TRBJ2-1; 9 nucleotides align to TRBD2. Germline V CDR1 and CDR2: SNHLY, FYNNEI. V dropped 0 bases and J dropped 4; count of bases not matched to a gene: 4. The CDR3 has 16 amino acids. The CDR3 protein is CASSEAPSGMYNEQFF. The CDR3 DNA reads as TGTGCCAGCAGTGAAGCGCCTAGCGGGATGTACAATGAGCAGTTCTTC.

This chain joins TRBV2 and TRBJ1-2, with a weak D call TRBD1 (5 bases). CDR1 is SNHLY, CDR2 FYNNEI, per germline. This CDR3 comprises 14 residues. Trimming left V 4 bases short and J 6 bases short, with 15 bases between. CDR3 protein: CASSVATAGNGYTF. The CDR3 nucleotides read TGTGCCAGCAGTGTGGCCACGGCAGGGAATGGCTACACCTTC.

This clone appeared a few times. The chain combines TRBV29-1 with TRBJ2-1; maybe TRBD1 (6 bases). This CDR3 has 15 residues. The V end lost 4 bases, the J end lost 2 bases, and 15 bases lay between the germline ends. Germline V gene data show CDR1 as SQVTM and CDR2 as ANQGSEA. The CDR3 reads CSVVPSQGTYNEQFF. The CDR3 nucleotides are TGCAGCGTTGTCCCGAGCCAGGGGACCTACAATGAGCAGTTCTTC.

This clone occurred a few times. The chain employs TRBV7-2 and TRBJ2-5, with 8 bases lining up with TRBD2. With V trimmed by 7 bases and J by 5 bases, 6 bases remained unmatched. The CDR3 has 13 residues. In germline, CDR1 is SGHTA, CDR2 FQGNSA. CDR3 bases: TGTGCCAGCAAATTCGGGGGGGCGGAGACCCAGTACTTC. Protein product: CASKFGGAETQYF.

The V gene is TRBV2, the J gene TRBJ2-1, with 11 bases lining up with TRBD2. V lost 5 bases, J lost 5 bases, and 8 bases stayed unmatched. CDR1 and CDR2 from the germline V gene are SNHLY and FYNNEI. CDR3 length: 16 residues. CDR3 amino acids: CASSLASGGPNNEQFF. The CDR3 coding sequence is TGTGCCAGCAGTTTGGCTAGCGGGGGGCCCAACAATGAGCAGTTCTTC.

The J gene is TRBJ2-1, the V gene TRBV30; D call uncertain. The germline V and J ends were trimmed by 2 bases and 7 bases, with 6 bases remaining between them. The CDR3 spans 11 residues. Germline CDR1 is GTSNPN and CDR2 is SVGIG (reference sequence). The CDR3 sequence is CAWSNRNEQFF. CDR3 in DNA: TGTGCCTGGAGTAATCGGAATGAGCAGTTCTTC.

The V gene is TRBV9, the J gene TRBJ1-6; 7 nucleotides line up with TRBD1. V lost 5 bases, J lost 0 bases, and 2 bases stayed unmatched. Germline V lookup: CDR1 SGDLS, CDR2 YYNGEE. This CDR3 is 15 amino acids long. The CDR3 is CASSRDSSYNSPLHF. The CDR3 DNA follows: TGTGCCAGCAGTCGGGACAGCTCCTATAATTCACCCCTCCACTTT.

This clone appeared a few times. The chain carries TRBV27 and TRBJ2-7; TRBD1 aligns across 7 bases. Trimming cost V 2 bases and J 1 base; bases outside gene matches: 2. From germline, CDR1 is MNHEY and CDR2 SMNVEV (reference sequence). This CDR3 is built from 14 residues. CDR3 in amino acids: CASSLETGSYEQYF. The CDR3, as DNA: TGTGCCAGCAGTTTAGAGACAGGGTCCTACGAGCAGTACTTC.

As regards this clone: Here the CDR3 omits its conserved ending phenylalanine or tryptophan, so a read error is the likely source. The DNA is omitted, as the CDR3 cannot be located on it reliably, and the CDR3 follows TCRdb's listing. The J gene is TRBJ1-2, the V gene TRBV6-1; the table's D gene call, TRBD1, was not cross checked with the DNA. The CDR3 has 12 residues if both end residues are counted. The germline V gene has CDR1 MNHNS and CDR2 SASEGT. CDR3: CASSDRVWVLHL.

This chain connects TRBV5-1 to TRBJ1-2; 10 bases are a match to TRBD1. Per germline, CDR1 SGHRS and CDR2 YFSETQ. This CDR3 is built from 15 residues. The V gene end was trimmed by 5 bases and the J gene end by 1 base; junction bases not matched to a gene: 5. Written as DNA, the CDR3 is TGCGCCAGCAGAGAGACAGGGGGCGATAACTATGGCTACACCTTC. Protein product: CASRETGGDNYGYTF.

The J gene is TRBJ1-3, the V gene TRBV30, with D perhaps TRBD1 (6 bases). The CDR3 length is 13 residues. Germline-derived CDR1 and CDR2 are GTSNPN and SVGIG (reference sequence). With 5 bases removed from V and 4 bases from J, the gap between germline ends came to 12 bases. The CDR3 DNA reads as TGTGCCTGGGATACAGGGTCAGGAAACACCATATATTTT. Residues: CAWDTGSGNTIYF.

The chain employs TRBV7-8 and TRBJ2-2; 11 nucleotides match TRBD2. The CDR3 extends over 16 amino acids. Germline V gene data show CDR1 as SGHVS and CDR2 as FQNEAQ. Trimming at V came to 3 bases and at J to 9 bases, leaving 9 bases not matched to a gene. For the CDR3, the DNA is TGTGCCAGCAGCTTTATGACTAGCGGGATAATGTGGGAGCTGTTTTTT. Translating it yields CASSFMTSGIMWELFF.

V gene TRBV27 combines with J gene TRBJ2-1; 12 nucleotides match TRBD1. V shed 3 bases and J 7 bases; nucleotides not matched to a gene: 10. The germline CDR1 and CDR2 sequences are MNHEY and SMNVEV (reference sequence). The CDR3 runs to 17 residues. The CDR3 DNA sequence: TGTGCCAGCAGTTTTGGGGACAGGGGGCGCGGGTGGAATGAGCAGTTCTTC. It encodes CASSFGDRGRGWNEQFF.

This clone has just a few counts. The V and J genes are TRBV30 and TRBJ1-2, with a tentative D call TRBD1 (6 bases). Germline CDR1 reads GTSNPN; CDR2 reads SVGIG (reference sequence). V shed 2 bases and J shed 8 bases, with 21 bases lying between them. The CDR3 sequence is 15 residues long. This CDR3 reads CAWSSHPPTGKGYTF. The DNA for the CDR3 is TGTGCCTGGAGTTCACACCCCCCGACAGGTAAAGGCTACACCTTC.

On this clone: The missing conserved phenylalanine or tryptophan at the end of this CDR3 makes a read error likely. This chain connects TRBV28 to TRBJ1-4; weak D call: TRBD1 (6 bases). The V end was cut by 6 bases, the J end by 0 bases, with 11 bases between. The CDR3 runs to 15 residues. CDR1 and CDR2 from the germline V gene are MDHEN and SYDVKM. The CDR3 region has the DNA TGTGCCAGCAGGGCAGGGGACCCAACTAATGAAAAACTGTTTGTT. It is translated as CASRAGDPTNEKLFV.

The CDR3 protein is CASSLGEGAEDTQYF. The DNA for the CDR3 is TGCGCCAGCTCGCTAGGAGAGGGCGCCGAAGATACGCAGTATTTT. The J gene is TRBJ2-3, the V gene TRBV5-1; a possible D gene is TRBD2 (5 bases). V lost 7 bases and J 5 bases, leaving 20 bases between the germline ends. CDR3 length: 15 amino acids. Per germline, CDR1 SGHRS and CDR2 YFSETQ.

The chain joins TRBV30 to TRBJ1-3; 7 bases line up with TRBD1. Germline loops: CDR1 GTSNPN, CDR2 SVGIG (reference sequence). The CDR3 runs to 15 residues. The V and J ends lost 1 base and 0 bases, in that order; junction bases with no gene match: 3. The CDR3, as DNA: TGTGCCTGGAGTGGGGGACAGAGCTCTGGAAACACCATATATTTT. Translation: CAWSGGQSSGNTIYF.

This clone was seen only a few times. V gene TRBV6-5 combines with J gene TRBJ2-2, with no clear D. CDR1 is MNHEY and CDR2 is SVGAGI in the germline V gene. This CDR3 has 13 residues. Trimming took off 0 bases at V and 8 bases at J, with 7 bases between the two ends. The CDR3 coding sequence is TGTGCCAGCAGTTACTCGTATCCTGGGGAGCTGTTTTTT. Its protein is CASSYSYPGELFF.

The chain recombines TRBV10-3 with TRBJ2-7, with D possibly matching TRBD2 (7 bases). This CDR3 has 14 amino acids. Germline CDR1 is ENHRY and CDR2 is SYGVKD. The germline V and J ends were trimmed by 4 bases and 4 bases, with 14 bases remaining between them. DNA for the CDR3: TGTGCCATCAGTGTCGTAGGGGGGGAGTACGAGCAGTACTTC. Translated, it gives CAISVVGGEYEQYF.

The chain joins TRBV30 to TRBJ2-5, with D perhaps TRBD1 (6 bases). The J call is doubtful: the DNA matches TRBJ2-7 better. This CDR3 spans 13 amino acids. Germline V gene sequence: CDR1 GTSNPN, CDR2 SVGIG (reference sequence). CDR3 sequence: CAWNSDRTYEQYF. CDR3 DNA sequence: TGTGCCTGGAATTCGGACAGAACCTACGAGCAGTACTTC.

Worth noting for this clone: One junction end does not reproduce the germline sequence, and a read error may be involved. CDR3 DNA: TGTGCCAGCAGCTTAGCGGTTTTCTACGGGCAGTACTTC. It codes for CASSLAVFYGQYF. This rearrangement joins TRBV7-8 to TRBJ2-7; D remains ambiguous. The CDR3 runs 13 residues. The germline V gene encodes CDR1 SGHVS and CDR2 FQNEAQ.

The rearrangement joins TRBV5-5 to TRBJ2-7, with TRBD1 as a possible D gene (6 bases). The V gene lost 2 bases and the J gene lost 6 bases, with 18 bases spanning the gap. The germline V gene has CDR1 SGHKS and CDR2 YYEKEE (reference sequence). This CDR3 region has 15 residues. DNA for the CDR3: TGTGCCAGCAGCTTTCCCTCGGCAGGGGTCGGCGAGCAGTACTTC. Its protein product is CASSFPSAGVGEQYF.

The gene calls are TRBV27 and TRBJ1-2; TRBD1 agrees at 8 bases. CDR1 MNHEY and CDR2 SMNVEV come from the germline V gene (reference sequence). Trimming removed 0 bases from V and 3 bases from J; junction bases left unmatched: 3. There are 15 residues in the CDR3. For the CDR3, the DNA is TGTGCCAGCAGTTTATCGCCCAGGGGGCACTATGGCTACACCTTC. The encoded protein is CASSLSPRGHYGYTF.

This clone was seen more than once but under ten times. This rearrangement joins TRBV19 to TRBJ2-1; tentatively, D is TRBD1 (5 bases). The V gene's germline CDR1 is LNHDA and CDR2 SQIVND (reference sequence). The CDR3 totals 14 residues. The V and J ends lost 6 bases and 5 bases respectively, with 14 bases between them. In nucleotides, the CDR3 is TGTGCCAGTAGCCCTTTCAAGGGGAACAATGAGCAGTTCTTC. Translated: CASSPFKGNNEQFF.

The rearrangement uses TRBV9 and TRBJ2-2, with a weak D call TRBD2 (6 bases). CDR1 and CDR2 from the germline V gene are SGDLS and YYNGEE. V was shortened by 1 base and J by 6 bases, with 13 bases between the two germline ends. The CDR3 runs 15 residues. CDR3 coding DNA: TGTGCCAGCAGCGTAACTAGCCGGTGGGCCGGGGAGCTGTTTTTT. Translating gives CASSVTSRWAGELFF. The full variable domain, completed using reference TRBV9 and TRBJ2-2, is DSGVTQTPKHLITATGQRVTLRCSPRSGDLSVYWYQQSLDQGLQFLIQYYNGEERAKGNILERFSAQQFPDLHSELNLSSLELGDSALYFCASSVTSRWAGELFFGEGSRLTVL.

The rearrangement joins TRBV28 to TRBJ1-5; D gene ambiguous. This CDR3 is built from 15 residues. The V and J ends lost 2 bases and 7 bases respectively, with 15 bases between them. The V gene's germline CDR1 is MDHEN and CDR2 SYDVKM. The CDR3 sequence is CASSLKRDRGQPQHF. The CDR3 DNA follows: TGTGCCAGCAGTTTAAAAAGGGATCGCGGGCAGCCCCAGCATTTT.

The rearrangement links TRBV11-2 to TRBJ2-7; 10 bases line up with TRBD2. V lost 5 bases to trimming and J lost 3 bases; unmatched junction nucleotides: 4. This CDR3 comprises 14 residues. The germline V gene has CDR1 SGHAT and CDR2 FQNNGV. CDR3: CASSLSGRVYEQYF. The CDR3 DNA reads TGTGCCAGCAGCCTAAGCGGGAGGGTCTACGAGCAGTACTTC.

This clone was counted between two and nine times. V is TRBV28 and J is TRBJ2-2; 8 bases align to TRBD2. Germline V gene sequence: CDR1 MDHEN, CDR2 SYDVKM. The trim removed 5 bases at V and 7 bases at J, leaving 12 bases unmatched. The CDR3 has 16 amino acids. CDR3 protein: CASSVPGLGKGGELFF. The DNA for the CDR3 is TGTGCCAGCAGTGTCCCGGGACTAGGGAAGGGCGGGGAGCTGTTTTTT.